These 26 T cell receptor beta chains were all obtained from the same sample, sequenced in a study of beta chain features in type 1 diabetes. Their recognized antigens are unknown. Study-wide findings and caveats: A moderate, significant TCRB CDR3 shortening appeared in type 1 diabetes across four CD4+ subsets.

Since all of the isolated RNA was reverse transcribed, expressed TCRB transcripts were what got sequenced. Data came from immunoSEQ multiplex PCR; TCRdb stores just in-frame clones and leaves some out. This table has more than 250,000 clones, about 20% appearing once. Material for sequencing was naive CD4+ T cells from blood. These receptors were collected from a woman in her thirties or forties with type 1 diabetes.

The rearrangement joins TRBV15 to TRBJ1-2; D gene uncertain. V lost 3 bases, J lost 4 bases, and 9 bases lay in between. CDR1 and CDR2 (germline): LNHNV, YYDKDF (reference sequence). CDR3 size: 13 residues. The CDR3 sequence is CATSRSRGYGYTF. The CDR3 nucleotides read TGTGCCACCAGCAGGTCGCGGGGCTATGGCTACACCTTC.

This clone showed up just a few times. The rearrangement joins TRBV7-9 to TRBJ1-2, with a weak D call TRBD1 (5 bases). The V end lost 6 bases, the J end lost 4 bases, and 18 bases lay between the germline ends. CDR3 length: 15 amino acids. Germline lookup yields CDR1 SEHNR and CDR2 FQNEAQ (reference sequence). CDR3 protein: CASRIQGSGLYGYTF. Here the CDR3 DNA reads TGTGCCAGCAGAATTCAGGGATCCGGGCTCTATGGCTACACCTTC.

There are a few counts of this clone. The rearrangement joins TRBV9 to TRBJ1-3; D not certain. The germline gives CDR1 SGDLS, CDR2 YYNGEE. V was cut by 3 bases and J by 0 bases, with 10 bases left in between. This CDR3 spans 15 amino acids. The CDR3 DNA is TGTGCCAGCAGCGGAACGGTCAACTCTGGAAACACCATATATTTT. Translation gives CASSGTVNSGNTIYF.

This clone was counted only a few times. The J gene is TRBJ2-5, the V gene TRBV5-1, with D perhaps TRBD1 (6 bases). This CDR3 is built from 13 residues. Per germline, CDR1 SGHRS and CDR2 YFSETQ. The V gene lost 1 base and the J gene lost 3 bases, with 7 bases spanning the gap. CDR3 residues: CASSLTGKETQYF. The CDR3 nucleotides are TGCGCCAGCAGCTTGACAGGGAAAGAGACCCAGTACTTC. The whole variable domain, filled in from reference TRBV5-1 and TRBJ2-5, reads KAGVTQTPRYLIKTRGQQVTLSCSPISGHRSVSWYQQTPGQGLQFLFEYFSETQRNKGNFPGRFSGRQFSNSRSEMNVSTLELGDSALYLCASSLTGKETQYFGPGTRLLVL.

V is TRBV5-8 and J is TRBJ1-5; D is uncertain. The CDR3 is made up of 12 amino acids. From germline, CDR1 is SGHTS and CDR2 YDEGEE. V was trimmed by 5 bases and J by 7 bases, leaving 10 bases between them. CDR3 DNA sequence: TGTGCCAGCAGTTTAGGGAGGCAGCCCCAGCATTTT. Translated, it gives CASSLGRQPQHF.

The CDR3, as DNA: TGTGCCAGCAGCTATACGGGGGGGCGAACTTCTAGCACAGATACGCAGTATTTT. Residues: CASSYTGGRTSSTDTQYF. The J gene is TRBJ2-3, the V gene TRBV9, with 8 bases that match TRBD2. Germline CDR1 is SGDLS and CDR2 is YYNGEE. Trimming cost V 4 bases and J 0 bases; bases outside gene matches: 13. CDR3 length: 18 amino acids.

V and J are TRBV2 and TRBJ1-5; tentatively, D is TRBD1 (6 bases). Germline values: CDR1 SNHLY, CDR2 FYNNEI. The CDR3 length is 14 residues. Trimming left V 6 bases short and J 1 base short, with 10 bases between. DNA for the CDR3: TGTGCCAGCAGACTCGACAGGAGCAATCAGCCCCAGCATTTT. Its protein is CASRLDRSNQPQHF. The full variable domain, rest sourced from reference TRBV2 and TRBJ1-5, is EPEVTQTPSHQVTQMGQEVILRCVPISNHLYFYWYRQILGQKVEFLVSFYNNEISEKSEIFDDQFSVERPDGSNFTLKIRSTKLEDSAMYFCASRLDRSNQPQHFGDGTRLSIL.

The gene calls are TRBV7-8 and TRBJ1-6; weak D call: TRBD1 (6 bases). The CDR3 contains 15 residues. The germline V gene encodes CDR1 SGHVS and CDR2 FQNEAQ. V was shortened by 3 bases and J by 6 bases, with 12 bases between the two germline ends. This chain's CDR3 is CASSFFDRTNSPLHF. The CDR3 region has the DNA TGTGCCAGCAGCTTCTTCGACAGGACTAATTCACCCCTCCACTTT.

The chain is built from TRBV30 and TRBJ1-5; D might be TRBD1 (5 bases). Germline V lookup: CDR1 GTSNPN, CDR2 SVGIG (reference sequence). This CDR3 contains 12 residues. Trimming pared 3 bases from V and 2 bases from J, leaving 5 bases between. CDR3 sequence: CAWSRGNQPQHF. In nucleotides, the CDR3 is TGTGCCTGGAGCAGGGGCAATCAGCCCCAGCATTTT.

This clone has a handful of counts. The CDR3 bases are TGTGCCAGCAGCTTAGACTACGCCAGGGGCACTGAAGCTTTCTTT. It specifies CASSLDYARGTEAFF. The V call is TRBV7-9, the J call TRBJ1-1; TRBD1 is a possible D gene (6 bases). Germline CDR1 is SEHNR and CDR2 is FQNEAQ (reference sequence). Trimming removed 1 base at V and 4 bases at J, with 13 bases between. There are 15 residues in the CDR3.

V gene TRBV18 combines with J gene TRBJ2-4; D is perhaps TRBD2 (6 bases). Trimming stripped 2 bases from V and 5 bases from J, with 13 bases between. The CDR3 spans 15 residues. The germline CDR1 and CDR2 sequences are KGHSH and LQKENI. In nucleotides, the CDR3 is TGTGCCAGCTCACCATCCATAAGCGGGCAAAACATTCAGTACTTC. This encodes CASSPSISGQNIQYF. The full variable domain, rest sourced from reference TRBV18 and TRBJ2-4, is NAGVMQNPRHLVRRRGQEARLRCSPMKGHSHVYWYRQLPEEGLKFMVYLQKENIIDESGMPKERFSAEFPKEGPSILRIQQVVRGDSAAYFCASSPSISGQNIQYFGAGTRLSVL.

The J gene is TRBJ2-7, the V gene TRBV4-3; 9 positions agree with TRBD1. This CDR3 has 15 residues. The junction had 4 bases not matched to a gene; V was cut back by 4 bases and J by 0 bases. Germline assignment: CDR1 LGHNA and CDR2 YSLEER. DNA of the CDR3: TGCGCCAGCAGCCTGAGGACAGGGGCCTCCTACGAGCAGTACTTC. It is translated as CASSLRTGASYEQYF.

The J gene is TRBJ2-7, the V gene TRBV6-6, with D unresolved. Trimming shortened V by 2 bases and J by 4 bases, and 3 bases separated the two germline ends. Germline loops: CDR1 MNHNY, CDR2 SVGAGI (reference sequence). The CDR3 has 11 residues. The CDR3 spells CASSYQYEQYF. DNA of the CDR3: TGTGCCAGCAGTTACCAGTACGAGCAGTACTTC.

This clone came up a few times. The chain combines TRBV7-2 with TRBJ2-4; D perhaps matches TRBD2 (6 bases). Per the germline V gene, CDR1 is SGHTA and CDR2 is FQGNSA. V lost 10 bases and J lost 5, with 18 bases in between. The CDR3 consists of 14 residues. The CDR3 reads CATKSAGWENIQYF. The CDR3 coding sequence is TGTGCCACCAAGAGCGCGGGGTGGGAAAACATTCAGTACTTC.

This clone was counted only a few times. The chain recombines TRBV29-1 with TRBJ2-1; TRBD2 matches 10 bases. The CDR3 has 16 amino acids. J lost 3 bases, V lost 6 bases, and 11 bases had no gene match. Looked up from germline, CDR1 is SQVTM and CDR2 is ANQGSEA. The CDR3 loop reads CSVSPSGSPFYNEQFF. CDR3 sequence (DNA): TGCAGCGTCTCCCCTAGCGGGAGCCCCTTCTACAATGAGCAGTTCTTC.

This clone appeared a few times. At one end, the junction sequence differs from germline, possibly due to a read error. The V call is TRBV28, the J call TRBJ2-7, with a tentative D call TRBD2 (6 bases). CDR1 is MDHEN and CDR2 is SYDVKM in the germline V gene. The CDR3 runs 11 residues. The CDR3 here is CASSLGLERYF. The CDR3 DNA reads TGTGCCAGCAGTTTGGGACTGGAGCGGTACTTC.

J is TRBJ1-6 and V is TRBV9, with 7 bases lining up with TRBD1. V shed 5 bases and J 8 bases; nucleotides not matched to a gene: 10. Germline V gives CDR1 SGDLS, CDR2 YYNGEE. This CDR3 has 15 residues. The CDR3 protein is CASSTTGSGDSPLHF. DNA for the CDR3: TGTGCCAGCAGTACGACAGGGTCGGGGGATTCACCCCTCCACTTT.

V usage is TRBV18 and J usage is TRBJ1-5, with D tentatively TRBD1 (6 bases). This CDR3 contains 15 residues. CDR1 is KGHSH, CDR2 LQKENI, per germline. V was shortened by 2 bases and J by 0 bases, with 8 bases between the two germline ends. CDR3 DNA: TGTGCCAGCTCACCAGTAGGGGGTAGCAATCAGCCCCAGCATTTT. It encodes CASSPVGGSNQPQHF.

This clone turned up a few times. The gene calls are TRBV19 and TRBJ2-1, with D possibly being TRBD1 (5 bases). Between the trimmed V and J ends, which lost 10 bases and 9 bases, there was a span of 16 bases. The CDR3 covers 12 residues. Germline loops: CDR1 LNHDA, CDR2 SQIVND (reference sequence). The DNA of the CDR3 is TGTGCCACCATCGCAGGGTCTGCTGAGCAGTTCTTC. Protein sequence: CATIAGSAEQFF.

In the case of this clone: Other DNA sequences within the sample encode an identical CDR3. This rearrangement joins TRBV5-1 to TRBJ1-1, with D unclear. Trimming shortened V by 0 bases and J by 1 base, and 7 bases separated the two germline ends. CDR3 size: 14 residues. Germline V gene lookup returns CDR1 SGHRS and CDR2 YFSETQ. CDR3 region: CASSLAPGNTEAFF. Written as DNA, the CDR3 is TGCGCCAGCAGCTTGGCTCCAGGGAACACTGAAGCTTTCTTT.

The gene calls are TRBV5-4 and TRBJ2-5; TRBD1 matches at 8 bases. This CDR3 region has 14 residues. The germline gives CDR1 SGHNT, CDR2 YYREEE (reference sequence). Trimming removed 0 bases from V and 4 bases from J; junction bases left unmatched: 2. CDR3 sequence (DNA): TGTGCCAGCAGCTTGGACGACAGGGGAGAGACCCAGTACTTC. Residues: CASSLDDRGETQYF.

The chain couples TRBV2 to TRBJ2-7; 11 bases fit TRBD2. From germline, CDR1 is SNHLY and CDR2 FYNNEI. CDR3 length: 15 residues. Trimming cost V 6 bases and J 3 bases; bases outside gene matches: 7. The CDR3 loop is CASRPVAGGGYEQYF. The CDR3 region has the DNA TGTGCCAGCAGACCCGTAGCGGGAGGGGGCTACGAGCAGTACTTC. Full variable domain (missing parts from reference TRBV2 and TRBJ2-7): EPEVTQTPSHQVTQMGQEVILRCVPISNHLYFYWYRQILGQKVEFLVSFYNNEISEKSEIFDDQFSVERPDGSNFTLKIRSTKLEDSAMYFCASRPVAGGGYEQYFGPGTRLTVT.

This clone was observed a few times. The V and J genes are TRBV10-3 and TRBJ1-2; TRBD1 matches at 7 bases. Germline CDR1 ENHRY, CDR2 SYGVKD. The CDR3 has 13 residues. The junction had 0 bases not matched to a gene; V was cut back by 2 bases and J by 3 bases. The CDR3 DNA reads TGTGCCATCAGTGAGACAGGGGACTATGGCTACACCTTC. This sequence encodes CAISETGDYGYTF.

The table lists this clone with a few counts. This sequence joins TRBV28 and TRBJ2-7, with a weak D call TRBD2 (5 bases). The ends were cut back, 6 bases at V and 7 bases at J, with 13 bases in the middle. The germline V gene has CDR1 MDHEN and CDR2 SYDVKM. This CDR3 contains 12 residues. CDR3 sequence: CASSRSGGEQYF. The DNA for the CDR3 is TGTGCCAGCAGCCGTTCAGGCGGGGAGCAGTACTTC.

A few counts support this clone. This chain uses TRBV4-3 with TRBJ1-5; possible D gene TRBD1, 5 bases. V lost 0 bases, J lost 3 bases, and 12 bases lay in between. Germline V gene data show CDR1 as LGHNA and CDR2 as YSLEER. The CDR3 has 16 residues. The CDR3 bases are TGCGCCAGCAGCCAAGACCTCGACAGCCTCAATCAGCCCCAGCATTTT. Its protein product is CASSQDLDSLNQPQHF.

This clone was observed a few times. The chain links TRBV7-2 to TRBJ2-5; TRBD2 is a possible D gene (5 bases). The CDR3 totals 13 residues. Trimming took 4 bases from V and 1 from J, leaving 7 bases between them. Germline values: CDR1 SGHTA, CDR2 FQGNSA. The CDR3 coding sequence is TGTGCCAGCAGCTCGGGATCCCAAGAGACCCAGTACTTC. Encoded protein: CASSSGSQETQYF.